The present T cell receptor beta chain was sequenced within a study of blood T cell repertoires in COVID-19. Study-wide background: PBMCs, B-cell-depleted T cells, or T cells provided the cDNA or gDNA that made up the material.

The V end was cut by 1 base, the J end by 4 bases, with 9 bases between. CDR1 is SGHNT, CDR2 YYREEE, per germline (reference sequence). This CDR3 comprises 13 residues. Method: immunoSEQ multiplex PCR; TCRdb's copy keeps in-frame clones and lacks some. The repertoire holds roughly 150,000 clones, with more than 75% as singletons. The sequencing input was peripheral blood. The receptor comes from a man between 60 and 70 years old with acute or convalescent COVID-19. The chain is built from TRBV5-4 and TRBJ2-7, with D unresolved. CDR3 DNA: TGTGCCAGCAGCTTGATACGAGATTACGAGCAGTACTTC. Translation gives CASSLIRDYEQYF.